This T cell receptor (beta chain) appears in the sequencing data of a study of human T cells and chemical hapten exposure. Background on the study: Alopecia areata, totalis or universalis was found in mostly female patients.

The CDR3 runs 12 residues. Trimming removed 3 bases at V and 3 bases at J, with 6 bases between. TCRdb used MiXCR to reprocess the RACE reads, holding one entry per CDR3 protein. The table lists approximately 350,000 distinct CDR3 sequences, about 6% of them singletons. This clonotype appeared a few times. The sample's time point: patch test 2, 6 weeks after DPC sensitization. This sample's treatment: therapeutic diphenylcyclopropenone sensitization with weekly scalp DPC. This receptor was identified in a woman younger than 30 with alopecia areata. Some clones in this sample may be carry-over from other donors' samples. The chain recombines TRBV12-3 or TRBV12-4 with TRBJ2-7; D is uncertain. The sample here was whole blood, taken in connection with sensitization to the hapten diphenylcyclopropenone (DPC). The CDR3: CASSFLGYEQYF. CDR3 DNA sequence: TGTGCCAGCAGTTTCCTGGGCTACGAGCAGTACTTC.